These 19 T cell receptor beta chains originate from one sample sequenced in a study of response to subunit inactivated influenza vaccine. TCRdb redid the calling of the RT-PCR reads with MiXCR, one entry per CDR3 protein. The sample consists of hundreds of thousands of distinct CDR3 sequences, less than 20% of them appearing once. This specimen consisted of PBMCs from blood, obtained roughly 5 days after vaccination. All receptors come from a man over 45 who received an inactivated influenza vaccine.

This clonotype was detected only a few times. The chain employs TRBV20-1 and TRBJ1-5; D uncertain. Deletions cut 1 base from V and 9 bases from J, with 10 bases between. The CDR3 runs to 12 residues. Germline V gene sequence: CDR1 DFQATT, CDR2 SNEGSKA (reference sequence). CDR3 bases: TGCAGTGCTAGAGCGGGGTATGGGCCCCAGCATTTT. It encodes CSARAGYGPQHF.

In this sample, this clonotype turned up a few times. This chain connects TRBV29-1 to TRBJ2-1, with no clear D. Trimming shortened V by 7 bases and J by 5 bases, and 15 bases separated the two germline ends. Germline CDR1 and CDR2: SQVTM and ANQGSEA. This CDR3 is 13 amino acids long. The CDR3 bases are TGCAGCGGCAGGATGGGCGGCGACAATGAGCAGTTCTTC. Translation: CSGRMGGDNEQFF.

This clonotype has only a few counts. DNA for the CDR3: TGTGCCAGCAGCGTAGATCGGGGCGGCTACACCTTC. Residues: CASSVDRGGYTF. The chain joins TRBV9 to TRBJ1-2, with a weak D call TRBD1 (5 bases). The V and J ends lost 0 bases and 8 bases respectively, with 8 bases between them. The CDR3 covers 12 residues. From germline, CDR1 is SGDLS and CDR2 YYNGEE.

This clonotype was observed many times. This chain links TRBV3-1 with TRBJ2-7; 7 bases map to TRBD1. Germline V gene sequence: CDR1 LGHDT, CDR2 YNNKEL (reference sequence). CDR3 size: 15 residues. V lost 0 bases to trimming and J lost 0 bases; unmatched junction nucleotides: 2. The chain's CDR3 is CASSQEGGFSYEQYF. The CDR3 DNA sequence: TGTGCCAGCAGCCAAGAAGGGGGCTTCTCCTACGAGCAGTACTTC.

This clonotype was picked up many times. V is TRBV7-6 and J is TRBJ2-3; 7 nucleotides align to TRBD2. The CDR3 has 14 amino acids. The germline V gene has CDR1 SGHVS and CDR2 FNYEAQ. V trimming: 2 bases; J trimming: 4 bases; junction bases outside the gene matches: 3. The CDR3 sequence: CASSLNLAADTQYF. The DNA for the CDR3 is TGTGCCAGCAGCTTAAACCTAGCGGCAGATACGCAGTATTTT.

This clonotype was detected a few times. CDR3 nucleotides: TGTGCCAGTAGGCGGGAGGGAAGCTCCTACGAGCAGTACTTC. It yields the protein CASRREGSSYEQYF. This sequence joins TRBV12-3 or TRBV12-4 and TRBJ2-7; 9 nucleotides agree with TRBD2. V was pared by 9 bases and J by 0 bases, with 6 bases of the junction left unmatched. The CDR3 length is 14 residues.

The chain carries TRBV9 and TRBJ1-1; 7 nucleotides align to TRBD1. Germline CDR1 reads SGDLS; CDR2 reads YYNGEE. This CDR3 comprises 16 residues. V gave up 4 bases and J gave up 1 base; unmatched junction bases: 10. CDR3 loop: CASSPYDRVGNTEAFF. In nucleotides, the CDR3 is TGTGCCAGCAGCCCTTACGACAGGGTAGGGAACACTGAAGCTTTCTTT.

This clonotype was counted at least ten times. J is TRBJ2-7 and V is TRBV6-2 or TRBV6-3, with unresolved D. V was pared by 5 bases and J by 2 bases, with 7 bases between. The CDR3 contains 12 residues. Per the germline V gene, CDR1 is MNHEY and CDR2 is SVGEGT. This CDR3 reads CASSIDTYEQYF. DNA of the CDR3: TGTGCCAGCAGTATAGATACCTACGAGCAGTACTTC.

This clonotype was counted only a few times. V usage is TRBV15 and J usage is TRBJ2-6; tentatively, D is TRBD1 or TRBD2 (5 bases each). V gave up 2 bases and J gave up 4 bases, with 15 bases separating them. CDR1 is LNHNV, CDR2 YYDKDF, per germline (reference sequence). This CDR3 spans 17 amino acids. DNA for the CDR3: TGTGCCACCAGCAGATCCCAGGGAGTGACGGGGGCCAACGTCCTGACTTTC. Protein: CATSRSQGVTGANVLTF.

The chain employs TRBV5-1 and TRBJ1-2; TRBD1 might be the D (6 bases). The germline gives CDR1 SGHRS, CDR2 YFSETQ. Between the trimmed V and J ends, which lost 4 bases and 7 bases, there was a span of 14 bases. The CDR3 has 13 residues. For the CDR3, the DNA is TGCGCCAGCAGCCTGAAACAGGGTGGTGGCTACACCTTC. Amino acids: CASSLKQGGGYTF. Drawing the rest from reference TRBV5-1 and TRBJ1-2, the complete variable domain is KAGVTQTPRYLIKTRGQQVTLSCSPISGHRSVSWYQQTPGQGLQFLFEYFSETQRNKGNFPGRFSGRQFSNSRSEMNVSTLELGDSALYLCASSLKQGGGYTFGSGTRLTVV.

This clonotype has just a few counts. V is TRBV10-2 and J is TRBJ2-7; D possibly corresponds to TRBD1 (5 bases). Germline values: CDR1 WSHSY, CDR2 SAAADI. Trimming cost V 8 bases and J 0 bases, with 11 bases left between them. The CDR3 spans 13 residues. This CDR3 reads CASQQEYSYEQYF. The CDR3 nucleotides are TGCGCCAGCCAACAGGAATACTCCTACGAGCAGTACTTC.

This clonotype was recorded a few times. The chain employs TRBV7-9 and TRBJ2-7, with 9 bases lining up with TRBD2. The CDR3 is 13 amino acids. Germline-derived CDR1 and CDR2 are SEHNR and FQNEAQ (reference sequence). The CDR3 is CAEGPSGTYEQYF. The DNA for the CDR3 is TGTGCAGAGGGGCCTAGCGGGACCTACGAGCAGTACTTC.

The genes are TRBV5-1 and TRBJ2-5; D gene unclear. CDR3 length: 15 amino acids. Germline values: CDR1 SGHRS, CDR2 YFSETQ. Trimming cost V 3 bases and J 4 bases, with 16 bases left between them. The CDR3 region is CASSSRVATGETQYF. CDR3 in DNA: TGCGCCAGCAGCTCCCGGGTGGCGACGGGAGAGACCCAGTACTTC.

This clonotype was found many times. This sequence joins TRBV10-2 and TRBJ2-7; TRBD2 aligns across 9 bases. The V and J ends lost 6 bases and 2 bases, in that order; junction bases with no gene match: 5. This CDR3 is built from 14 residues. Germline V lookup: CDR1 WSHSY, CDR2 SAAADI. The CDR3 DNA reads as TGCGCCAGCAGCCCGGGACTAGCTCCCTACGAGCAGTACTTC. It translates to CASSPGLAPYEQYF.

This clonotype came up many times. The chain couples TRBV4-1 to TRBJ2-7, with TRBD1 identical over 9 bases. Unmatched junction bases numbered 10, after V lost 5 bases and J lost 2 bases. The CDR3 contains 16 residues. Germline V gene sequence: CDR1 MGHRA, CDR2 YSYEKL. The CDR3 DNA is TGCGCCAGCAGCTTACCTGACAGGGGGGAAACCTACGAGCAGTACTTC. It is translated as CASSLPDRGETYEQYF.

The rearrangement links TRBV27 to TRBJ2-5; the D is unclear. CDR3 length equals 16 residues. V dropped 0 bases and J dropped 3 bases, with 14 bases sitting between them. Germline V gene sequence: CDR1 MNHEY, CDR2 SMNVEV (reference sequence). The DNA of the CDR3 is TGTGCCAGCAGTTTATCCCAAGCTGCCTATGAAGAGACCCAGTACTTC. Its protein product is CASSLSQAAYEETQYF.

The sample holds many counts of this clonotype. The rearrangement links TRBV29-1 to TRBJ1-2; D is uncertain. CDR3 length: 13 amino acids. The V gene's germline CDR1 is SQVTM and CDR2 ANQGSEA. The V gene lost 3 bases and the J gene lost 2 bases, with 10 bases spanning the gap. The CDR3 spells CSVEPVANYGYTF. CDR3 DNA: TGCAGCGTTGAGCCAGTGGCGAACTATGGCTACACCTTC.

This clonotype was counted ten times or more. This chain connects TRBV29-1 to TRBJ2-2, with 7 nucleotides matching TRBD2. From germline, CDR1 is SQVTM and CDR2 ANQGSEA. This CDR3 is built from 15 residues. Trimming cost V 6 bases and J 0 bases; bases outside gene matches: 7. CDR3 nucleotide sequence: TGCAGCGTGGAGGCGGGAGACTCGAACACCGGGGAGCTGTTTTTT. Protein product: CSVEAGDSNTGELFF.

There are many counts of this clonotype. The gene calls are TRBV20-1 and TRBJ1-5, with no clear D. The CDR3 sequence is 13 residues long. V was cut by 2 bases and J by 3 bases, with 8 bases left in between. CDR1 is DFQATT, CDR2 SNEGSKA, per germline (reference sequence). The CDR3 is CSARSGDNQPQHF. CDR3 sequence (DNA): TGCAGTGCTAGATCTGGGGACAATCAGCCCCAGCATTTT.